This TCR beta chain was documented in a study of shared clonotypes between healthy human individuals. The table came from immunoSEQ multiplex PCR; TCRdb's copy has only in-frame clones and leaves some out. The sample has under 2.5 million clones, 80% to 95% seen once. CD4+ cells yielded CD45RA+ naive and CD45RA-negative memory subsets. With V trimmed by 5 bases and J by 1 base, 10 bases remained unmatched. This CDR3 is 17 amino acids long. Germline lookup yields CDR1 SGHAT and CDR2 FQNNGV. The rearrangement joins TRBV11-2 to TRBJ1-5; 8 nucleotides agree with TRBD1. This TCR was sampled from a man younger than 35 in good health. Some clones in this sample may be carry-over from other donors' samples. The sample was naive CD4+ T cells from PBMCs. The subset here: CD45RA+ positively selected. CDR3 region: CASSPGQGDRSNQPQHF. CDR3 DNA sequence: TGTGCCAGCAGCCCAGGACAGGGAGATAGGAGCAATCAGCCCCAGCATTTT.